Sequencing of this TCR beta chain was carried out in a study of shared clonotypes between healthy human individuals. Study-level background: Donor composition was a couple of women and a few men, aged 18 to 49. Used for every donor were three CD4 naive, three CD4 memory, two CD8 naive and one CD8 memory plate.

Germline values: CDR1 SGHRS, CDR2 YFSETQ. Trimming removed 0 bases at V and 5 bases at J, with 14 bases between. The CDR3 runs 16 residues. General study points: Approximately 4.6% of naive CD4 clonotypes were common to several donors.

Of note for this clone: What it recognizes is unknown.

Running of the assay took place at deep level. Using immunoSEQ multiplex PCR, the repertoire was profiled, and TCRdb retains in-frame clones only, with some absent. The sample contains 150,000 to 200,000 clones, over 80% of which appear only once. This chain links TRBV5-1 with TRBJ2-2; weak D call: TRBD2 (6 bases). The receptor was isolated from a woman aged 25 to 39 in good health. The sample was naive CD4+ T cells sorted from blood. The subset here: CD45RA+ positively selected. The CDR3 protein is CASSLGSGSRTGELFF. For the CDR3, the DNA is TGCGCCAGCAGCTTGGGCTCCGGGAGTAGAACCGGGGAGCTGTTTTTT. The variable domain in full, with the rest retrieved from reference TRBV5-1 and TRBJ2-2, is KAGVTQTPRYLIKTRGQQVTLSCSPISGHRSVSWYQQTPGQGLQFLFEYFSETQRNKGNFPGRFSGRQFSNSRSEMNVSTLELGDSALYLCASSLGSGSRTGELFFGEGSRLTVL.